The rows below give T cell receptor beta chains drawn from one sample of a study of T cells in localized non-small cell lung cancer. Repertoires were generated with immunoSEQ multiplex PCR, while TCRdb's copy carries only in-frame clones and drops some. The sample has approximately 2,500 clones, nearly 25% seen once. The material was lung tumor tissue, obtained before any cancer treatment. The origin of the receptors is a woman aged 40-70 years with stage I lung adenocarcinoma. The CDR3 runs from the conserved cysteine through the conserved F or W. The order of the fields is clone size, V gene, D gene, J gene, CDR3 protein. D genes are given only for firm matches. Clone size appears in some rows only: once, few, many, or a class for an expanded clone.

few	TRBV6-8	.	TRBJ2-7	CAISPYYSRGSSYEQYF
few	TRBV9	TRBD1	TRBJ1-1	CASSVTGGMRTEAFF
.	TRBV11-3	TRBD1	TRBJ2-3	CASSFQPTGMTQYF
few	TRBV11-3	.	TRBJ2-7	CASSLDQPPYEQYF
few	TRBV28	.	TRBJ2-1	CASRRPGSSYNEQFF
.	TRBV18	.	TRBJ1-2	CASSPPAVYGYTF
few	TRBV11-3	.	TRBJ1-3	CASSFSRRGNTIYF
.	TRBV6-8	TRBD1	TRBJ1-6	CASSSNRGQGSPLHF
.	TRBV19	.	TRBJ2-3	CASSFGGRSTDTQYF
.	TRBV18	.	TRBJ1-1	CASSLEGLEAFF
.	TRBV10-2	.	TRBJ1-1	CASSESAGLGTEAFF
few	TRBV6-8	.	TRBJ2-1	CASSRGNSYNEQFF
few	TRBV6-8	TRBD1	TRBJ1-1	CASRMTGGENTEAFF
.	TRBV9	TRBD2	TRBJ2-5	CASSVSSGRLETQYF
.	TRBV5-1	TRBD1	TRBJ1-1	CASSSSGTGVSEAFF
few	TRBV11-3	.	TRBJ1-2	CASSLDSDRDGYTF
few	TRBV4-1	.	TRBJ1-1	CASSQEIVGTEAFF
few	TRBV6-8	.	TRBJ2-5	CASSYSPAQETQYF
.	TRBV27	.	TRBJ2-2	CASSPLNWGGELFF
.	TRBV12-5	TRBD1	TRBJ1-2	CASGPIQGVHYGYTF
.	TRBV23-1	.	TRBJ1-2	CASSQDEHPAYGYTF
.	TRBV28	.	TRBJ1-4	CASSPPWEEEKLFF
.	TRBV23-1	TRBD2	TRBJ2-3	CASSQQFGTSGTDTQYF
few	TRBV11-3	.	TRBJ2-6	CASSQLWMSGANVLTF
.	TRBV11-3	TRBD1	TRBJ2-1	CASSPTRQGQEQFF
.	TRBV10-2	.	TRBJ1-1	CASSDPQVGGIRTEAFF
.	TRBV6-8	.	TRBJ2-3	CASSYTGRTDTQYF
few	TRBV30	.	TRBJ2-2	CAWSVLYARSGNTGELFF
few	TRBV11-3	.	TRBJ1-1	CASSPFHGDTEAFF
.	TRBV19	TRBD1	TRBJ1-5	CAPHRPPDRVHNQPQHF
large	TRBV12-5	.	TRBJ1-6	CASGTTGPGDSPLHF
few	TRBV18	TRBD1	TRBJ1-4	CASSPDRDKLFF
few	TRBV25-1	TRBD2	TRBJ2-1	CASSDSASGSDNEQFF
.	TRBV9	.	TRBJ1-5	CASSQRGGLNQPQHF
.	TRBV25-1	TRBD1	TRBJ2-7	CASSSSQGRLHEQYF
.	TRBV18	TRBD1	TRBJ1-2	CASSPPDRGYDYGYTF
few	TRBV28	.	TRBJ1-1	CASSIGQMNTEAFF
.	TRBV14	.	TRBJ1-3	CASSDLHSGNTIYF
few	TRBV11-3	.	TRBJ2-7	CASTRGSGVSYEQYF
few	TRBV11-3	TRBD1	TRBJ1-2	CASSKPGQLSNYGYTF
.	TRBV19	.	TRBJ1-5	CASNRGEGNQPQHF
.	TRBV11-3	.	TRBJ2-6	CASSLGGSGANVLTF
.	TRBV9	TRBD2	TRBJ2-3	CASSPRGVAGGSDTQYF
.	TRBV6-8	.	TRBJ2-7	CASSPRTGSYEQYF
few	TRBV9	TRBD1	TRBJ1-6	CASNPGQGGDSPLHF
large	TRBV18	.	TRBJ1-2	CASSPPSGPYGYTF
few	TRBV11-3	.	TRBJ1-2	CASSPGLKGHGYTF
few	TRBV6-8	.	TRBJ1-1	CASSYYRAENTEAFF
few	TRBV19	.	TRBJ1-1	CASSTYTGRTEAFF
few	TRBV28	.	TRBJ1-4	CASSSHGSRTNEKLFF
few	TRBV6-7	.	TRBJ2-7	CASRDTYEQYF
few	TRBV9	TRBD1	TRBJ1-2	CASKKGSGGGNGYTF
.	TRBV28	.	TRBJ2-7	CASSTPSYEQYF
.	TRBV23-1	.	TRBJ2-7	CASSLSLKDKQYF
.	TRBV14	.	TRBJ1-5	CASSQRGQPQHF